In its sample, the clone carrying this T cell receptor beta chain was seen many times. Its antigen remains unknown. Library preparation (for TCRbeta) was performed with unique molecular identifiers. A single record per CDR3 protein comes from TCRdb applying MiXCR to the PCR reads. The table includes about 190,000 distinct CDR3 sequences, 11% detected once. This entry comes from a study of T-cell reconstitution after alpha-beta-depleted transplantation in children. Study-wide points: Newly generated T cells supplied most T-cell counts and diversity one year post-transplant. Some patients' high day-60 TCRbeta diversity was attributed to recipient cells surviving conditioning. As was reported, about two months after transplant, alpha-beta T cells came from several hundred expanded graft clones.

CDR1 is SQVTM and CDR2 is ANQGSEA in the germline V gene. V lost 7 bases to trimming and J lost 7 bases, with 22 bases between them. The CDR3 is 14 residues long. The genes are TRBV29-1 and TRBJ1-2, with D possibly matching TRBD1 (5 bases). The TCR sequence derives from a boy aged 2-15 years with acute myeloid leukemia, due to receive a stem cell transplant. This sample comprised PBMCs, obtained before TCRalphabeta/CD19-depleted stem cell transplant. The CDR3, as DNA: TGCAGCGAACTCGCCCCCGGGACCAATGGTGGCTACACCTTC. Translating gives CSELAPGTNGGYTF. Looking up the rest from reference TRBV29-1 and TRBJ1-2 gives the full variable domain: SAVISQKPSRDICQRGTSLTIQCQVDSQVTMMFWYRQQPGQSLTLIATANQGSEATYESGFVIDKFPISRPNLTFSTLTVSNMSPEDSSIYLCSELAPGTNGGYTFGSGTRLTVV.